The rows below give T cell receptor beta chains drawn from one sample of a study of cytomegalovirus exposure and HLA in healthy donors. The protocol was immunoSEQ multiplex PCR, while the TCRdb copy is restricted to in-frame clones and leaves out a portion. The table records more than 65,000 clones, roughly 79% of them present only once. Sequenced material: PBMCs. The receptors shown here come from a middle-aged woman in good health and CMV-seropositive. Each CDR3 is given without its conserved first and last residue.

>TRBV19
ASSPYQAGGINQPQH
>TRBV5-8
ASSLEGTGTNEKLF
>TRBV6-1
ASNRDVGNQPQH
>TRBV2
ASSVGQGSTYEQY
>TRBV9
ASSVRQGFLYSNQPQH
>TRBV5-1
ASSKTSTSVGYGYT
>TRBV5-1
ASSVQGAQYEQY
>TRBV2
ASSGGSGLGTYEQY
>TRBV6-5
ASSYSKQVCGYT
>TRBV6-1
ASGDRGKGVGEQY
>TRBV30
AWGGSDREGTGNTEAF
>TRBV7-8
ASSSAAALH
>TRBV28
ASSILNRGLAAKNIQY
>TRBV19
ASSIAEGAGEKLF
>TRBV6-5
ASRLAGRDEQF
>TRBV7-6
ASSYGQATEAF
>TRBV12-5
ASGFIVGGGSDTEAF
>TRBV5-1
ASSSGQHTDTQY
>TRBV5-4
ASSPGGVSGETQY
>TRBV5-1
ASSPGLAGGVAGELF
>TRBV6-5
ASSPGTGELF
>TRBV29-1
SVGEGGYGYT
>TRBV9
ASSVVSGETQY
>TRBV5-6
ASSGGVLAGGTKTQY
>TRBV9
ASSVAEGRSSGNTIY
>TRBV5-1
ASSFSGLPVDSPLH
>TRBV5-4
ASSSDSRPAETQY
>TRBV29-1
SATRGNQPQH
>TRBV25-1
ASRAPGRPDEAF
>TRBV7-9
ASSFGTTNEKLF
>TRBV5-1
ASSSGLAGDTDTQY
>TRBV30
AWRVQVIAF
>TRBV2
ASKREGAFETQY
>TRBV28
ASSLVVTGARIAF
>TRBV7-9
ASSIGVGVTGNIQY
>TRBV27
ASSLSWGGEKLF
>TRBV2
ASSRDLVETQY
>TRBV6-6
ASSPLAAVGNEQF
>TRBV4-2
ASGGAFTDTQY
>TRBV14
ASSQQGQGINSPLH
>TRBV7-8
ASSQAGTKRNEQF
>TRBV7-9
ASSLLSGATGSEAF
>TRBV5-4
ASSLDLARRELF
>TRBV2
ASSEAGQRSYNSPLH
>TRBV29-1
SVESHRTGASYGYT